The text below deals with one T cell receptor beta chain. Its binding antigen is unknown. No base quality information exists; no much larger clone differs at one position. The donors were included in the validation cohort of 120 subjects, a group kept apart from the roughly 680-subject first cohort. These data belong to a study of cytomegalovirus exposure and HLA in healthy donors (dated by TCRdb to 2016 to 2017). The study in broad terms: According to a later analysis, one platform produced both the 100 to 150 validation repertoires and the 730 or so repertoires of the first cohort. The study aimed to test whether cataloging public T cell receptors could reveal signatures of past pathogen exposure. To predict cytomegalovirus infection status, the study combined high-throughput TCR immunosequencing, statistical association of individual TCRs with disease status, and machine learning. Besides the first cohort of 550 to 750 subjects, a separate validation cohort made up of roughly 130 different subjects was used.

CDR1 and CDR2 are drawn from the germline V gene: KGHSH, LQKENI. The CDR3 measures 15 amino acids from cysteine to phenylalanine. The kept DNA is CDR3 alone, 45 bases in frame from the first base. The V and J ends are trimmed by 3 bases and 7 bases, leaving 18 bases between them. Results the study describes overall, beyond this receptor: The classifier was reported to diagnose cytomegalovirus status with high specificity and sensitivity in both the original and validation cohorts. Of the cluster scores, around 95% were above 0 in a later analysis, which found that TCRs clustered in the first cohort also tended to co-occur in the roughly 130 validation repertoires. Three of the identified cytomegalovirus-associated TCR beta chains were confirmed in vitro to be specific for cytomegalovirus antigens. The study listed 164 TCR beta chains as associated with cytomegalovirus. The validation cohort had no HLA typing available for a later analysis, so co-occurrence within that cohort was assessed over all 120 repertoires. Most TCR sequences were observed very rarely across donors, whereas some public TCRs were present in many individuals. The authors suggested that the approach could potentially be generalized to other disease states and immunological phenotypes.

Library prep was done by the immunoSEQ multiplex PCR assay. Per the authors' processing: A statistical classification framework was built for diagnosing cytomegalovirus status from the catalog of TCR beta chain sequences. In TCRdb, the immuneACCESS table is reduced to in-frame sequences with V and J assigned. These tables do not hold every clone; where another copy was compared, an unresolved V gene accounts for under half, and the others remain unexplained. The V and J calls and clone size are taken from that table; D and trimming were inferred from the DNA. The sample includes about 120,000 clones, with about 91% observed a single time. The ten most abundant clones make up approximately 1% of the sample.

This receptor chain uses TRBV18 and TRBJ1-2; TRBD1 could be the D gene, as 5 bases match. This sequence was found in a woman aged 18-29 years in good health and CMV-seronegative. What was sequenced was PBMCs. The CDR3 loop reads CASSPDKSFPGGYTF. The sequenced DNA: TGTGCCAGCTCACCGGACAAATCGTTCCCGGGTGGCTACACCTTC.